This T cell receptor beta chain was sequenced in a study of ipilimumab plus nivolumab after autologous stem cell transplantation. Across the study: Patients received a median of roughly 5 ipilimumab and roughly 8 nivolumab doses. The DLBCL cohort had primary refractory and relapsed disease, with 18-month progression-free survival of around 86% and 29%.

Per germline, CDR1 MNHEY and CDR2 SMNVEV (reference sequence). J lost 10 bases, V lost 5 bases, and 14 bases had no gene match. This CDR3 has 16 residues. The repertoire was sequenced with immunoSEQ multiplex PCR; TCRdb's copy has only in-frame clones and lacks some. Here the sample spans around 20,000 clones, about 80% being singletons. Patients got ipilimumab 1 mg/kg beginning 14 to 28 days post-transplant. The sample in question was PBMCs, obtained in a trial of ipilimumab plus nivolumab as post-transplant consolidation. V gene TRBV27 combines with J gene TRBJ1-6, with 7 bases lining up with TRBD1. The clonotype comes from a male donor with diffuse large B-cell lymphoma. In nucleotides, the CDR3 is TGTGCCAGCAGTCCACACCCAGACAGGGCAGGGTCACCCCTCCACTTT. Translation: CASSPHPDRAGSPLHF.